This T cell receptor beta chain was obtained from a study of blood T cells in healthy people across ages. The CDR3 has 13 amino acids. Germline V CDR1 and CDR2: SQVTM, ANQGSEA. This clonotype was observed a few times. What it binds is unknown. PCR was performed a second time for about 6 to 12 cycles using a sample-barcoded 5' primer and a J-beta primer mix. TCRdb redid the calling of the 5' RACE reads with MiXCR, one entry per CDR3 protein. The data hold about 1,500,000 distinct CDR3 sequences, with 42% observed a single time. Study-wide findings and caveats: Percentage of naive T cells showed a strong correlation with TCR beta diversity. Not knowing donor CMV status may have confounded expanded clonotype changes. The fall in TCR beta diversity per million T cells was roughly linear with age. The long-lived group displayed more naive CD4+ cells, plus higher diversity, than the aged donors did.

The rearrangement uses TRBV29-1 and TRBJ2-5; a possible D gene is TRBD2 (5 bases). With the DNA end fitting TRBJ2-7 better, the J assignment may be wrong. The specimen was blood. This TCR derives from a young woman in good health. In DNA form, the CDR3 reads TGCAGCGTTGAAAGGGCATCTCGGGGCGAGCAGTACTTC. This translates into CSVERASRGEQYF.